The T cell receptor (beta chain) under discussion was sequenced for a study of T cell responses to AZD1222 COVID-19 vaccine. Study-wide results and caveats: Mostly white British, mostly female donors; authors suggested clonal diversity may be underestimated. Across spike, vaccine-associated CD4 TCRs were found, dominant at 160-218 and 743-854. Following two doses of AZD1222, Spike-specific TCR breadth and depth rose. Only after the peak T cell response were repertoires sampled.

CDR1 is PRHDT and CDR2 is FYEKMQ in the germline V gene (reference sequence). This CDR3 comprises 18 residues. Germline trimming cut 5 bases from V and 7 bases from J; bases unmatched to any gene: 20. Repertoires were generated with immunoSEQ multiplex PCR, while TCRdb's copy carries only in-frame clones and drops some. This sample has 150,000 to 200,000 clones, with 75% to 90% found just once. As to this clone: Its antigen is not identified.

The sequence was obtained from an adult in good health. The sequencing here drew on peripheral blood, taken on day 0 of MenACWY control vaccination. The chain has TRBV13 and TRBJ2-5; 9 bases are a match to TRBD1. CDR3 DNA: TGTGCCAGCAGCCCCCGGACAGGGGACGGGATAGTAGGTGGGACCCAGTACTTC. Protein sequence: CASSPRTGDGIVGGTQYF.